The 32 T cell receptor beta chains given below trace back to one sample, sequenced in a study of cytomegalovirus exposure and HLA in healthy donors. The PCR contained 60 Vbeta and 13 Jbeta primers. TCRdb keeps only in-frame clones here, not all; method: immunoSEQ multiplex PCR. Of roughly 220,000 clones in the sample, approximately 68% are singletons; the top ten hold 1.8%. Sequenced material: PBMCs. These receptors came from a woman aged 25 to 39 in good health and CMV-seronegative.

On this clone itself: Other nucleotide sequences from this sample produce the same CDR3. This chain connects TRBV5-1 to TRBJ2-2; D is ambiguous. CDR3 size: 14 residues. Germline CDR1 is SGHRS and CDR2 is YFSETQ. Deletions cut 0 bases from V and 3 bases from J, with 6 bases between. In DNA form, the CDR3 reads TGCGCCAGCAGCTTGGGTGGAGACACCGGGGAGCTGTTTTTT. It specifies CASSLGGDTGELFF.

Notes on this clone: The same CDR3 arises from other DNA sequences in this sample as well. This chain connects TRBV29-1 to TRBJ1-1; no reliable D call. This CDR3 comprises 11 residues. The germline V and J ends were trimmed by 5 bases and 1 base, with 5 bases remaining between them. Germline loops: CDR1 SQVTM, CDR2 ANQGSEA. The CDR3 sequence is CSVRSNTEAFF. In DNA, the CDR3 is TGCAGCGTTCGGTCGAACACTGAAGCTTTCTTT.

This clone showed up just a few times. The chain links TRBV7-2 to TRBJ2-5; no clear D. CDR3 length: 12 amino acids. Germline V gene data show CDR1 as SGHTA and CDR2 as FQGNSA. Trimming cost V 1 base and J 3 bases, with 3 bases left between them. CDR3 protein: CASSLGEETQYF. The CDR3, as DNA: TGTGCCAGCAGCTTAGGAGAAGAGACCCAGTACTTC.

This clone was seen more than once but under ten times. The chain carries TRBV27 and TRBJ1-6, with D perhaps TRBD1 (6 bases). Germline V CDR1 and CDR2: MNHEY, SMNVEV (reference sequence). CDR3 length equals 14 residues. V was pared by 7 bases and J by 7 bases, with 14 bases between. The chain's CDR3 is CASTWGGPNSPLHF. The CDR3 DNA sequence: TGTGCCAGCACCTGGGGGGGCCCGAATTCACCCCTCCACTTT.

This rearrangement joins TRBV18 to TRBJ2-5; 7 nucleotides align to TRBD1. The ends lost 3 bases at V and 7 bases at J; junction bases unmatched: 11. Per the germline V gene, CDR1 is KGHSH and CDR2 is LQKENI. The CDR3 spans 15 residues. Here the CDR3 reads CASSPSTGNLATQYF. As DNA, the CDR3 is TGTGCCAGCTCACCGTCGACAGGGAATTTGGCGACCCAGTACTTC.

The gene calls are TRBV15 and TRBJ2-2; 7 bases are a match to TRBD2. V was clipped by 0 bases and J by 6 bases; unmatched bases: 4. The CDR3 length is 15 residues. CDR1 and CDR2 (germline): LNHNV, YYDKDF (reference sequence). Here the CDR3 reads CATSRDGRGAGELFF. The CDR3 DNA sequence: TGTGCCACCAGCAGAGATGGTCGGGGGGCCGGGGAGCTGTTTTTT.

The J gene is TRBJ2-7, the V gene TRBV27; 14 bases are shared with TRBD2. Germline V gene data show CDR1 as MNHEY and CDR2 as SMNVEV (reference sequence). The V and J ends lost 1 base and 5 bases, in that order; junction bases with no gene match: 4. The CDR3 runs 16 residues. The DNA of the CDR3 is TGTGCCAGCAGTTTATGGGGACTAGCGGGAGTTCACGAGCAGTACTTC. This gives the protein CASSLWGLAGVHEQYF.

V usage is TRBV9 and J usage is TRBJ2-7; TRBD1 matches 8 bases. The CDR3 is 14 amino acids. Germline V gives CDR1 SGDLS, CDR2 YYNGEE. V shed 3 bases, J shed 1 base, and the junction held 3 bases outside the gene matches. The CDR3 nucleotides read TGTGCCAGCAGCGACCGGGACAGGTCCTACGAGCAGTACTTC. This sequence encodes CASSDRDRSYEQYF.

About this clone: One base away lies a much larger clone, so this may be a sequencing read error. The chain uses TRBV2 and TRBJ1-1; D uncertain. CDR1 is SNHLY, CDR2 FYNNEI, per germline. The CDR3 consists of 12 residues. The germline V and J ends were trimmed by 4 bases and 11 bases, with 14 bases remaining between them. CDR3 protein: CASSVGWRGAFF. CDR3 bases: TGTGCCAGCAGTGTGGGATGGCGCGGGGCTTTCTTT.

The table lists this clone with a few counts. Germline and junction disagree at one end, which may indicate a read error. The same CDR3 is also encoded by other DNA sequences in this sample. The chain carries TRBV29-1 and TRBJ2-2, with D maybe TRBD1 (5 bases). Germline V gives CDR1 SQVTM, CDR2 ANQGSEA. This CDR3 contains 14 residues. CDR3 loop: CSVRGHADTGELFF. The CDR3 DNA follows: TGCAGCGTTAGGGGTCATGCCGACACAGGGGAGCTGTTTTTT.

The V and J genes are TRBV30 and TRBJ1-3; maybe TRBD1 (5 bases). V shed 2 bases and J shed 0 bases, with 11 bases lying between them. Germline CDR1 GTSNPN, CDR2 SVGIG (reference sequence). This CDR3 contains 15 residues. CDR3 nucleotide sequence: TGTGCCTGGAGTATGACAGCTTACTCTGGAAACACCATATATTTT. It specifies CAWSMTAYSGNTIYF. The full variable domain, in which reference TRBV30 and TRBJ1-3 provide the parts outside the CDR3, is SQTIHQWPATLVQPVGSPLSLECTVEGTSNPNLYWYRQAAGRGLQLLFYSVGIGQISSEVPQNLSASRPQDRQFILSSKKLLLSDSGFYLCAWSMTAYSGNTIYFGEGSWLTVV.

The chain is built from TRBV27 and TRBJ1-1, with D hard to call. The length of the CDR3 is 14 residues. Germline V gives CDR1 MNHEY, CDR2 SMNVEV (reference sequence). Trimming stripped 5 bases from V and 3 bases from J, with 13 bases between. The CDR3 spells CASSRTPLDTEAFF. CDR3 nucleotides: TGTGCCAGCAGTCGCACACCCCTGGACACTGAAGCTTTCTTT.

The genes are TRBV19 and TRBJ2-1; D not certain. Trimming took off 4 bases at V and 2 bases at J, with 12 bases between the two ends. Germline values: CDR1 LNHDA, CDR2 SQIVND (reference sequence). The CDR3 loop spans 15 amino acids. CDR3 amino acids: CASSKSAGTYNEQFF. The CDR3 DNA sequence: TGTGCCAGTAGTAAGTCAGCAGGAACCTACAATGAGCAGTTCTTC.

The table lists this clone with a few counts. The chain has TRBV7-3 and TRBJ2-2, with TRBD2 identical over 10 bases. Germline CDR1 is SGHTA and CDR2 is FQGTGA. This CDR3 contains 16 residues. V was clipped by 2 bases and J by 3 bases; unmatched bases: 3. In nucleotides, the CDR3 is TGTGCCAGCAGCTTATATGGGACTAGCGACACCGGGGAGCTGTTTTTT. Amino acid sequence: CASSLYGTSDTGELFF.

V usage is TRBV5-1 and J usage is TRBJ2-3; 7 nucleotides agree with TRBD1. V lost 4 bases, J lost 0 bases, and 14 bases stayed unmatched. The CDR3 loop spans 18 amino acids. Germline lookup yields CDR1 SGHRS and CDR2 YFSETQ. The CDR3 nucleotides read TGCGCCAGCAGCCCGGATGTGTACAGGGGATCTAGCACAGATACGCAGTATTTT. This translates into CASSPDVYRGSSTDTQYF. Looking up the rest from reference TRBV5-1 and TRBJ2-3 gives the full variable domain: KAGVTQTPRYLIKTRGQQVTLSCSPISGHRSVSWYQQTPGQGLQFLFEYFSETQRNKGNFPGRFSGRQFSNSRSEMNVSTLELGDSALYLCASSPDVYRGSSTDTQYFGPGTRLTVL.

The genes are TRBV7-2 and TRBJ1-5; D is uncertain. Germline-derived CDR1 and CDR2 are SGHTA and FQGNSA. This CDR3 is 13 amino acids long. V was shortened by 5 bases and J by 5 bases, with 10 bases between the two germline ends. Here the CDR3 reads CASSRLGDQPQHF. The DNA of the CDR3 is TGTGCCAGCAGCCGACTGGGAGATCAGCCCCAGCATTTT.

The chain's CDR3 is CASSVTGYSTDTQYF. In nucleotides, the CDR3 is TGTGCCAGCAGCGTGACTGGTTATAGCACAGATACGCAGTATTTT. The V and J genes are TRBV11-2 and TRBJ2-3; no reliable D call. The V gene lost 5 bases and the J gene lost 0 bases, with 12 bases spanning the gap. The CDR3 spans 15 residues. CDR1 and CDR2 (germline): SGHAT, FQNNGV.

This chain links TRBV7-2 with TRBJ2-5; 10 nucleotides align to TRBD2. Germline CDR1 reads SGHTA; CDR2 reads FQGNSA. The length of the CDR3 is 17 residues. V trimming: 0 bases; J trimming: 0 bases; junction bases outside the gene matches: 4. CDR3 nucleotides: TGTGCCAGCAGCTTAGCGTTACTAGCGGGGAACCAAGAGACCCAGTACTTC. It translates to CASSLALLAGNQETQYF.

The chain uses TRBV4-2 and TRBJ1-1; TRBD1 matches 8 bases. After removal of 2 bases from V and 4 bases from J, the junction contained 6 bases not matched to a gene. The CDR3 totals 15 residues. Germline loops: CDR1 LGHNA, CDR2 YNFKEQ. CDR3 protein: CASSQSAGGITEAFF. CDR3 nucleotides: TGTGCCAGCAGCCAATCCGCAGGGGGCATCACTGAAGCTTTCTTT.

The CDR3 loop reads CASSPIAGASYEQYF. In DNA form, the CDR3 reads TGTGCCAGTAGTCCTATAGCGGGAGCGAGCTACGAGCAGTACTTC. This chain connects TRBV19 to TRBJ2-7, with 9 bases fitting TRBD2. The J segment lost 3 bases and the V segment lost 5 bases, leaving 8 bases of the junction unmatched. Germline CDR1 and CDR2: LNHDA and SQIVND (reference sequence). The CDR3 consists of 15 residues.

This clone occurred a few times. The DNA for the CDR3 is TGTGCCAGCAGCTCCAGCGGGAGTTATAGTGAGCAGTTCTTC. Translation gives CASSSSGSYSEQFF. The gene calls are TRBV11-2 and TRBJ2-1; TRBD2 matches 8 bases. Germline CDR1 reads SGHAT; CDR2 reads FQNNGV. The V gene end was trimmed by 4 bases and the J gene end by 9 bases; junction bases not matched to a gene: 8. The CDR3 has 14 residues.

V and J are TRBV6-1 and TRBJ2-7; 7 bases line up with TRBD2. This CDR3 comprises 14 residues. Trimming cost V 3 bases and J 2 bases; bases outside gene matches: 4. CDR1 MNHNS and CDR2 SASEGT come from the germline V gene. The CDR3 is CASSDGGRAYEQYF. CDR3 bases: TGTGCCAGCAGTGATGGGGGGAGGGCCTACGAGCAGTACTTC.

This chain uses TRBV2 with TRBJ1-5; D unresolved. This CDR3 spans 17 amino acids. Trimming removed 9 bases at V and 1 base at J, with 22 bases between. Germline CDR1 is SNHLY and CDR2 is FYNNEI. The CDR3: CASAGEAGSKSNQPQHF. The CDR3 region has the DNA TGTGCCAGTGCCGGGGAGGCGGGGAGTAAAAGCAATCAGCCCCAGCATTTT.

Turning to this clone: The same CDR3 can be traced to other DNA sequences in this sample. V and J are TRBV7-9 and TRBJ2-7; D is perhaps TRBD2 (6 bases). The V gene lost 9 bases and the J gene lost 7 bases, with 16 bases spanning the gap. Germline CDR1 and CDR2: SEHNR and FQNEAQ (reference sequence). This CDR3 has 12 amino acids. The CDR3 DNA follows: TGTGCCAGAAGCCCGGGACGGGGGGAGCAGTACTTC. Translated, it gives CARSPGRGEQYF.

The chain combines TRBV7-8 with TRBJ1-5, with 8 bases matching TRBD1. The CDR3 length is 16 residues. Unmatched junction bases numbered 8, after V lost 1 base and J lost 6 bases. Germline CDR1 SGHVS, CDR2 FQNEAQ. This CDR3 reads CASSLEIQGASQPQHF. DNA for the CDR3: TGTGCCAGCAGCTTAGAAATTCAGGGGGCGAGTCAGCCCCAGCATTTT.

Concerning this clone itself: A read error may account for a junction end that differs from germline. The chain couples TRBV5-1 to TRBJ2-5, with D perhaps TRBD1 (5 bases). Germline CDR1 reads SGHRS; CDR2 reads YFSETQ. The CDR3 totals 14 residues. The CDR3 sequence: CASSLDTPQETQYF. CDR3 DNA: TGCGCCAGCAGTTTGGACACCCCCCAAGAGACCCAGTACTTC. Complete variable domain (other parts from reference TRBV5-1 and TRBJ2-5): KAGVTQTPRYLIKTRGQQVTLSCSPISGHRSVSWYQQTPGQGLQFLFEYFSETQRNKGNFPGRFSGRQFSNSRSEMNVSTLELGDSALYLCASSLDTPQETQYFGPGTRLLVL.

CDR3 DNA: TGCGCCAGCAGCCCCGGGGGAGGCCCGAACACCGGGGAGCTGTTTTTT. Encoded protein: CASSPGGGPNTGELFF. This sequence joins TRBV5-1 and TRBJ2-2; weak D call: TRBD2 (6 bases). Per germline, CDR1 SGHRS and CDR2 YFSETQ. The V gene lost 4 bases and the J gene lost 0 bases, with 13 bases spanning the gap. The CDR3 covers 16 residues.

The chain employs TRBV11-2 and TRBJ2-3; D is perhaps TRBD2 (7 bases). This CDR3 region has 17 residues. Trimming shortened V by 2 bases and J by 2 bases, and 17 bases separated the two germline ends. Germline CDR1 is SGHAT and CDR2 is FQNNGV. CDR3 protein: CASSLRLRGANTDTQYF. CDR3 coding DNA: TGTGCCAGCAGCTTAAGACTCCGGGGGGCTAACACAGATACGCAGTATTTT.

The rearrangement joins TRBV30 to TRBJ2-1; 8 nucleotides align to TRBD2. This CDR3 comprises 13 residues. V gave up 6 bases and J gave up 0 bases; unmatched junction bases: 1. Looked up from germline, CDR1 is GTSNPN and CDR2 is SVGIG (reference sequence). The CDR3, as DNA: TGTGCCTGCGCGGGAGGCTCCTACAATGAGCAGTTCTTC. It encodes CACAGGSYNEQFF.

The J gene is TRBJ2-5, the V gene TRBV5-4; D ambiguous. TRBJ2-7 matches the DNA end more closely, so the J call is doubtful. Germline CDR1 reads SGHNT; CDR2 reads YYREEE (reference sequence). The CDR3 is 15 residues long. DNA of the CDR3: TGTGCCAGCAGCGATCGACTGGAATATTCCTACGAGCAGTACTTC. Protein sequence: CASSDRLEYSYEQYF.

This clone was seen more than once but under ten times. The chain has TRBV11-3 and TRBJ2-5; 11 nucleotides align to TRBD2. The ends lost 5 bases at V and 5 bases at J; junction bases unmatched: 7. The CDR3 runs 15 residues. From germline, CDR1 is SGHNT and CDR2 YENEEA. The CDR3 here is CASSTLSGGGETQYF. The CDR3 DNA reads as TGTGCCAGCAGCACCCTTAGCGGGGGGGGTGAGACCCAGTACTTC.

As to this clone: One end of the junction is discordant with germline, which a read error may explain. This sample includes further DNA sequences coding for the same CDR3. The chain carries TRBV7-3 and TRBJ1-1; D not certain. The germline gives CDR1 SGHTA, CDR2 FQGTGA. The CDR3 totals 12 residues. CDR3 amino acids: CARMAGNTEAFF. For the CDR3, the DNA is TGCGCCAGAATGGCGGGGAACACTGAAGCTTTCTTT. Full variable domain (outside the CDR3, taken from reference TRBV7-3 and TRBJ1-1): GAGVSQTPSNKVTEKGKYVELRCDPISGHTALYWYRQSLGQGPEFLIYFQGTGAADDSGLPNDRFFAVRPEGSVSTLKIQRTERGDSAVYLCARMAGNTEAFFGQGTRLTVV.